The present T cell receptor (beta chain) was sequenced within a study of T cell responses to AZD1222 COVID-19 vaccine. Deletions cut 5 bases from V and 6 bases from J, with 11 bases between. CDR1 and CDR2 (germline): SGHAT, FQNNGV. This CDR3 region has 12 residues. Sequencing was performed with immunoSEQ multiplex PCR; in TCRdb, only in-frame clones are kept and a portion is missing. The sample contains fewer than 200,000 clones, 88% of which appear only once. The starting material was peripheral blood, obtained 28 days after the second AZD1222 dose. The receptor comes from an adult who received the AZD1222 COVID-19 vaccine. The genes are TRBV11-2 and TRBJ2-7; D might be TRBD1 (6 bases). In DNA form, the CDR3 reads TGTGCCAGCAGCCTAACAGGGAGCGAGCAGTACTTC. This codes for CASSLTGSEQYF.